The 30 T cell receptor beta chains reported below all come from one sample, sequenced in a study of blood T cell repertoires in COVID-19. Sequencing was performed with immunoSEQ multiplex PCR; in TCRdb, only in-frame clones are kept and a portion is missing. The data show tens of thousands of clones, around 82% seen once. The sequencing sample was made of peripheral blood. The receptors stem from a human donor in a cohort sampled during active COVID-19.

V and J are TRBV10-3 and TRBJ2-3, with 9 bases matching TRBD2. J was trimmed by 2 bases and V by 0 bases; bases with no gene match: 6. CDR3 size: 17 residues. The germline CDR1 and CDR2 sequences are ENHRY and SYGVKD. The CDR3 is CAISESWRGGATDTQYF. The CDR3 DNA is TGTGCCATCAGTGAGTCTTGGCGGGGGGGGGCCACAGATACGCAGTATTTT.

The chain links TRBV11-3 to TRBJ2-7; 8 bases are shared with TRBD1. The V and J ends lost 5 bases and 4 bases, in that order; junction bases with no gene match: 10. The CDR3 is made up of 15 amino acids. Germline lookup yields CDR1 SGHNT and CDR2 YENEEA. The CDR3 region has the DNA TGTGCCAGCAGCCCGAAAGGTGACAGGGGTTACGAGCAGTACTTC. Its protein product is CASSPKGDRGYEQYF. Supplemented by reference TRBV11-3 and TRBJ2-7, the full variable domain reads EAGVVQSPRYKIIEKKQPVAFWCNPISGHNTLYWYLQNLGQGPELLIRYENEEAVDDSQLPKDRFSAERLKGVDSTLKIQPAELGDSAVYLCASSPKGDRGYEQYFGPGTRLTVT.

The chain couples TRBV18 to TRBJ2-5; TRBD2 might be the D (5 bases). Between the trimmed V and J ends, which lost 2 bases and 1 base, there was a span of 11 bases. The CDR3 runs 15 residues. Per germline, CDR1 KGHSH and CDR2 LQKENI. Written as DNA, the CDR3 is TGTGCCAGCTCACCAGCCTCCACTAGCCAAGAGACCCAGTACTTC. This translates into CASSPASTSQETQYF.

This clone was recorded a few times. The chain links TRBV7-8 to TRBJ2-2; 8 nucleotides align to TRBD2. CDR3 length: 18 residues. Germline loops: CDR1 SGHVS, CDR2 FQNEAQ. After removal of 6 bases from V and 4 bases from J, the junction contained 16 bases not matched to a gene. The CDR3 nucleotides read TGTGCCAGCAGTTACCGCTTTCGGAGCGGGGGCACCACCGGGGAGCTGTTTTTT. Protein sequence: CASSYRFRSGGTTGELFF.

The V and J genes are TRBV6-1 and TRBJ2-3; D possibly corresponds to TRBD2 (6 bases). Germline values: CDR1 MNHNS, CDR2 SASEGT. The V gene lost 1 base and the J gene lost 6 bases, with 20 bases spanning the gap. This CDR3 is 17 amino acids long. For the CDR3, the DNA is TGTGCCAGCAGTGAAGACCCATATGGGGGACTGGGGGATACGCAGTATTTT. Protein sequence: CASSEDPYGGLGDTQYF.

This chain connects TRBV19 to TRBJ1-1; possibly TRBD1 for D (6 bases). There are 14 residues in the CDR3. V was cut by 7 bases and J by 11 bases, with 23 bases left in between. Germline lookup yields CDR1 LNHDA and CDR2 SQIVND (reference sequence). In nucleotides, the CDR3 is TGTGCCAGTACGAGGGGGACAAATATTTTGAGGGCTTTCTTT. Translated: CASTRGTNILRAFF.

The chain carries TRBV18 and TRBJ2-1, with D tentatively TRBD1 (5 bases). Germline values: CDR1 KGHSH, CDR2 LQKENI. The ends were cut back, 4 bases at V and 8 bases at J, with 21 bases in the middle. The CDR3 runs 16 residues. CDR3 residues: CASSQDRSWEGDEQFF. DNA of the CDR3: TGTGCCAGCTCACAAGACAGATCTTGGGAAGGGGATGAGCAGTTCTTC.

V usage is TRBV27 and J usage is TRBJ2-1, with a weak D call TRBD2 (7 bases). The CDR3 loop spans 14 amino acids. Germline lookup yields CDR1 MNHEY and CDR2 SMNVEV (reference sequence). Deletions cut 5 bases from V and 6 bases from J, with 14 bases between. The CDR3 DNA sequence: TGTGCCAGCAGTGCCGAAAGGGGGGGCAATGAGCAGTTCTTC. Amino acid sequence: CASSAERGGNEQFF.

V and J are TRBV4-2 and TRBJ1-4, with D possibly being TRBD1 (5 bases). CDR3 length equals 18 residues. Deletions cut 4 bases from V and 2 bases from J, with 20 bases between. Germline CDR1 and CDR2: LGHNA and YNFKEQ. The CDR3 bases are TGTGCCAGCAGCCGTCGAGGGACTCACCGCGCTACTAATGAAAAACTGTTTTTT. Its protein product is CASSRRGTHRATNEKLFF.

This clone was seen a few times. The V call is TRBV6-1, the J call TRBJ2-5, with 9 bases aligning to TRBD2. Germline V gene data show CDR1 as MNHNS and CDR2 as SASEGT. This CDR3 has 16 residues. The V gene end was trimmed by 2 bases and the J gene end by 7 bases; junction bases not matched to a gene: 11. CDR3 in DNA: TGTGCCAGCAGTGAATCCGTAGCGGGGGTGGGATGGACCCAGTACTTC. Translated: CASSESVAGVGWTQYF.

The chain carries TRBV6-4 and TRBJ2-7; the D gene is possibly TRBD2 (6 bases). This CDR3 comprises 14 residues. Trimming took 2 bases from V and 5 from J, leaving 13 bases between them. Germline V CDR1 and CDR2: MRHNA, SNTAGT. In DNA form, the CDR3 reads TGTGCCAGCAGTGACCGGGGGTCAGTCAACGAGCAGTACTTC. Encoded protein: CASSDRGSVNEQYF.

The chain joins TRBV5-4 to TRBJ1-4; 7 bases line up with TRBD1. V trimming: 5 bases; J trimming: 5 bases; junction bases outside the gene matches: 15. CDR3 length: 17 amino acids. Germline V gives CDR1 SGHNT, CDR2 YYREEE (reference sequence). This CDR3 reads CASSLTPGTEVNEKLFF. The DNA of the CDR3 is TGTGCCAGCAGTTTGACCCCCGGGACAGAGGTCAATGAAAAACTGTTTTTT.

The gene calls are TRBV19 and TRBJ1-1; 10 nucleotides align to TRBD1. Germline lookup yields CDR1 LNHDA and CDR2 SQIVND (reference sequence). The CDR3 consists of 17 residues. V shed 6 bases and J 5 bases; nucleotides not matched to a gene: 15. The CDR3 loop is CASSNDGRGQGETEAFF. The CDR3 DNA sequence: TGTGCCAGTAGCAACGATGGGCGCGGACAGGGGGAGACTGAAGCTTTCTTT.

This chain joins TRBV6-5 and TRBJ1-5, with no clear D. V dropped 10 bases and J dropped 9 bases, with 16 bases sitting between them. The V gene's germline CDR1 is MNHEY and CDR2 SVGAGI. The length of the CDR3 is 12 residues. CDR3 amino acids: CATKQEGGPQHF. CDR3 coding DNA: TGTGCCACCAAGCAGGAAGGTGGGCCCCAGCATTTT.

V is TRBV19 and J is TRBJ2-1; tentative D call: TRBD2 (6 bases). V was pared by 3 bases and J by 6 bases, with 6 bases between. Germline V CDR1 and CDR2: LNHDA, SQIVND (reference sequence). The CDR3 extends over 12 amino acids. This CDR3 reads CASSMGGNEQFF. The CDR3 DNA follows: TGTGCCAGTAGTATGGGGGGCAATGAGCAGTTCTTC.

This chain joins TRBV4-1 and TRBJ2-2; D ambiguous. CDR1 and CDR2 (germline): MGHRA, YSYEKL. V was trimmed by 6 bases and J by 6 bases, leaving 8 bases between them. This CDR3 region has 12 residues. This CDR3 is CASSSSAGELFF. In nucleotides, the CDR3 is TGCGCCAGCAGTTCCTCCGCCGGGGAGCTGTTTTTT.

The gene calls are TRBV4-2 and TRBJ2-1; 9 bases agree with TRBD2. Looked up from germline, CDR1 is LGHNA and CDR2 is YNFKEQ. The CDR3 is made up of 15 amino acids. After removal of 4 bases from V and 8 bases from J, the junction contained 9 bases not matched to a gene. The CDR3 protein is CASSLLGTSRDEQFF. The CDR3 coding sequence is TGTGCCAGCAGCCTCCTGGGGACTAGCAGGGATGAGCAGTTCTTC.

V is TRBV10-3 and J is TRBJ1-2; tentative D call: TRBD1 (6 bases). Germline V gene data show CDR1 as ENHRY and CDR2 as SYGVKD. V gave up 5 bases and J gave up 2 bases, with 18 bases separating them. CDR3 length equals 16 residues. The CDR3 nucleotides read TGTGCCATCAGTTCGGACAGAAGTTCGACCAACTATGGCTACACCTTC. Translated, it gives CAISSDRSSTNYGYTF.

The V gene is TRBV10-3, the J gene TRBJ1-5, with 7 bases that match TRBD1. The ends lost 6 bases at V and 4 bases at J; junction bases unmatched: 6. Germline V gives CDR1 ENHRY, CDR2 SYGVKD. The CDR3 loop spans 14 amino acids. The CDR3 nucleotides read TGTGCCATCAGGGGGGACAGTCCTAATCAGCCCCAGCATTTT. It is translated as CAIRGDSPNQPQHF.

The rearrangement uses TRBV5-6 and TRBJ1-2, with TRBD1 matching over 7 bases. The germline V gene encodes CDR1 SGHDT and CDR2 YYEEEE. CDR3 length: 13 residues. J gave up 8 bases and V 2 bases, and 6 bases lay outside the gene matches. CDR3 DNA: TGTGCCAGCAGCTTCACAGGGGATTTGGGCTACACCTTC. Translation gives CASSFTGDLGYTF.

This clone was detected only once. CDR3 region: CATSMQDINTGELFF. The CDR3 DNA follows: TGTGCCACCAGCATGCAGGACATCAACACCGGGGAGCTGTTTTTT. This rearrangement joins TRBV15 to TRBJ2-2, with D possibly TRBD1 on 5 matching bases. The V end was cut by 4 bases, the J end by 2 bases, with 11 bases between. Germline assignment: CDR1 LNHNV and CDR2 YYDKDF (reference sequence). This CDR3 has 15 amino acids.

The gene calls are TRBV4-1 and TRBJ1-4, with D unresolved. CDR3 length: 14 amino acids. V gave up 8 bases and J gave up 7 bases, with 17 bases separating them. Germline CDR1 is MGHRA and CDR2 is YSYEKL. CDR3 sequence (DNA): TGCGCCAGCGTCCAACGCGGGTCGGCTGAAAAACTGTTTTTT. Amino acid sequence: CASVQRGSAEKLFF.

The chain joins TRBV5-4 to TRBJ2-3; maybe TRBD2 (7 bases). Trimming left V 0 bases short and J 5 bases short, with 13 bases between. Germline CDR1 reads SGHNT; CDR2 reads YYREEE (reference sequence). The CDR3 loop spans 15 amino acids. The CDR3 coding sequence is TGTGCCAGCAGCTTGGGAGGGGGGGCGGTAGATACGCAGTATTTT. This gives the protein CASSLGGGAVDTQYF. Full variable domain (rest looked up from reference TRBV5-4 and TRBJ2-3): ETGVTQSPTHLIKTRGQQVTLRCSSQSGHNTVSWYQQALGQGPQFIFQYYREEENGRGNFPPRFSGLQFPNYSSELNVNALELDDSALYLCASSLGGGAVDTQYFGPGTRLTVL.

The chain carries TRBV6-5 and TRBJ2-7; 10 bases are shared with TRBD2. Germline-derived CDR1 and CDR2 are MNHEY and SVGAGI. The CDR3 covers 14 residues. The V segment lost 6 bases and the J segment 2 bases; nucleotides outside the gene matches: 4. CDR3 bases: TGTGCCAGCAGGCCACTAGCGGGGCCCTACGAGCAGTACTTC. Amino acid sequence: CASRPLAGPYEQYF.

This chain connects TRBV7-9 to TRBJ2-1; a possible D gene is TRBD1 (5 bases). Deletions cut 5 bases from V and 8 bases from J, with 19 bases between. Germline assignment: CDR1 SEHNR and CDR2 FQNEAQ (reference sequence). This CDR3 region has 15 residues. CDR3 in amino acids: CASSPGHSLVDEQFF. The CDR3 coding sequence is TGTGCCAGCAGCCCAGGACACTCGCTTGTCGATGAGCAGTTCTTC.

The V gene is TRBV18, the J gene TRBJ1-4; D not resolved. Trimming shortened V by 1 base and J by 6 bases, and 12 bases separated the two germline ends. Germline V gene lookup returns CDR1 KGHSH and CDR2 LQKENI. This CDR3 has 15 amino acids. CDR3 region: CASSPQSAGDEKLFF. The CDR3 bases are TGTGCCAGCTCACCACAGTCGGCGGGCGATGAAAAACTGTTTTTT.

The chain couples TRBV5-1 to TRBJ2-5; 7 bases match TRBD1. The CDR3 totals 14 residues. Per the germline V gene, CDR1 is SGHRS and CDR2 is YFSETQ. The V segment lost 3 bases and the J segment 3 bases; nucleotides outside the gene matches: 5. The chain's CDR3 is CASSSQGFKETQYF. For the CDR3, the DNA is TGCGCCAGCAGCTCACAGGGGTTTAAAGAGACCCAGTACTTC.

This chain joins TRBV27 and TRBJ2-1, with 13 bases lining up with TRBD2. This CDR3 is built from 18 residues. The germline V gene has CDR1 MNHEY and CDR2 SMNVEV (reference sequence). The V segment lost 8 bases and the J segment 0 bases; nucleotides outside the gene matches: 10. The CDR3 sequence is CASRPGLAGISSYNEQFF. CDR3 nucleotide sequence: TGTGCCAGCCGCCCGGGACTAGCGGGGATCAGCTCCTACAATGAGCAGTTCTTC.

The chain couples TRBV10-3 to TRBJ2-5; possible D gene TRBD2, 5 bases. The CDR3 covers 13 residues. V was trimmed by 6 bases and J by 3 bases, leaving 11 bases between them. CDR1 is ENHRY and CDR2 is SYGVKD in the germline V gene. DNA of the CDR3: TGTGCCATCAGAAGTGTCGGGGAAGAGACCCAGTACTTC. It translates to CAIRSVGEETQYF.

V and J are TRBV12-3 or TRBV12-4 and TRBJ2-1; 9 nucleotides agree with TRBD1. V was clipped by 11 bases and J by 8 bases; unmatched bases: 10. The CDR3 is 13 amino acids. The CDR3 is CAGSRDRVDEQFF. DNA of the CDR3: TGTGCCGGCTCCCGGGACAGGGTCGATGAGCAGTTCTTC.